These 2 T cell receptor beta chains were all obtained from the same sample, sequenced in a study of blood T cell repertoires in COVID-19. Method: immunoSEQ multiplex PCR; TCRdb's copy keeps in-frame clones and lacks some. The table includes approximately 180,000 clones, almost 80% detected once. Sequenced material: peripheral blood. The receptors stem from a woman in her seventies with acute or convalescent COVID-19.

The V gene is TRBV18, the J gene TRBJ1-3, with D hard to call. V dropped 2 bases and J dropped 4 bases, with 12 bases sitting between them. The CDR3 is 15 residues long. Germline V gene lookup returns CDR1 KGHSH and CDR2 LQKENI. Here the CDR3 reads CASSPDGRKGNTIYF. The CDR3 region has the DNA TGTGCCAGCTCACCAGACGGGAGGAAAGGAAACACCATATATTTT.

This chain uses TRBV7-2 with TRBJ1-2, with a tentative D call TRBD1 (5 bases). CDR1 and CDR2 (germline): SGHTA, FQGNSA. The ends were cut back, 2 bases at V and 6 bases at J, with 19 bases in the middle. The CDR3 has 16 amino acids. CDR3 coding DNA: TGTGCCAGCAGCTTAAGGGCAGCCGGGACTGCTGATGGCTACACCTTC. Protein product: CASSLRAAGTADGYTF.